This T cell receptor beta chain was found in a study of blood T cell repertoires in COVID-19. Some clones are missing from TCRdb's copy, which holds only in-frame ones; the method was immunoSEQ multiplex PCR. The repertoire consists of about 100,000 clones, with less than 90% occurring once and the leading ten covering around 6.9%. The table lists this clone with a count of one. Trimming took 6 bases from V and 4 from J, leaving 18 bases between them. The CDR3 spans 15 residues. The V gene's germline CDR1 is MNHEY and CDR2 SVGAGI. This chain connects TRBV6-5 to TRBJ1-2; tentative D call: TRBD1 (5 bases). The TCR originated in a man younger than 40 in a cohort sampled during active COVID-19. Sequenced input: peripheral blood. The CDR3 DNA reads TGTGCCAGCAGCCCCCGGGGGGAAGCCCTCTATGGCTACACCTTC. It codes for CASSPRGEALYGYTF.